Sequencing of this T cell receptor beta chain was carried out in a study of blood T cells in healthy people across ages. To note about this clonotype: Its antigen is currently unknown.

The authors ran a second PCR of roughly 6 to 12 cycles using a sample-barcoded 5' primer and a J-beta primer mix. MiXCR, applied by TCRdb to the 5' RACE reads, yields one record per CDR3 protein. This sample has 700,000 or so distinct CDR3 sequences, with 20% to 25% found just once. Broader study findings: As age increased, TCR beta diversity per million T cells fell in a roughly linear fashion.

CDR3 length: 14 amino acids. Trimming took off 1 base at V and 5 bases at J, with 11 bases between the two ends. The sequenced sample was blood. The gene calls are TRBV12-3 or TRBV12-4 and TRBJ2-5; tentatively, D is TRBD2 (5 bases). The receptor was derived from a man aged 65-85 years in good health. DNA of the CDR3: TGTGCCAGCAGTTTAGACGCGGGTTTGGAGACCCAGTACTTC. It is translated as CASSLDAGLETQYF.